This T cell receptor (beta chain) was captured by sequencing in a study of radiotherapy plus CTLA-4 blockade in lung cancer. There are a few counts of this clone. Its antigen remains unidentified. Focal radiation was given together with CTLA-4 blockade (ipilimumab) to patients with chemo-refractory metastatic non-small-cell lung cancer. Sequencing used immunoSEQ multiplex PCR; TCRdb keeps in-frame clones, though not all of them. The data contain 90,000 to 100,000 clones, roughly 74% of them singletons. Study observations and caveats: Following radiotherapy plus ipilimumab, tumor-derived TCR clones expanded in the blood.

This clonotype was sampled from a human donor with non-small cell lung cancer who had a partial response to radiotherapy plus ipilimumab. Some clones in this sample may be carry-over from other donors' samples. The sequencing used peripheral blood, collected from a patient treated with radiotherapy plus ipilimumab.

This chain's CDR3 is CASTPLGGTTEAFF. The DNA of the CDR3 is TGTGCCAGCACCCCCCTGGGGGGGACCACTGAAGCTTTCTTT. The chain uses TRBV6-6 and TRBJ1-1; D perhaps matches TRBD1 (5 bases). The V end was cut by 7 bases, the J end by 4 bases, with 16 bases between. Germline V gene sequence: CDR1 MNHNY, CDR2 SVGAGI (reference sequence). This CDR3 contains 14 residues.